This T cell receptor (beta chain) was recorded in a study of control samples from healthy donors and cancer patients. TCRdb's table, derived via immunoSEQ multiplex PCR, lists solely in-frame clones and lacks some. The table includes 120,000 or so clones, around 92% detected once. The length of the CDR3 is 13 residues. V dropped 0 bases and J dropped 5 bases, with 8 bases sitting between them. Germline V gene sequence: CDR1 SGHRS, CDR2 YFSETQ. The receptor was derived from a man older than 75 with head and neck cancer. Sequencing input: PBMCs. V gene TRBV5-1 combines with J gene TRBJ2-5, with no clear D. The CDR3 DNA is TGCGCCAGCAGCTTGGTACCATCTGAGACCCAGTACTTC. Translating it yields CASSLVPSETQYF.